This paragraph reports one T cell receptor (beta chain). As yet, its antigen is unknown. The draw of peripheral blood yielded around 10 milliliters from each donor. This sample stems from a study of blood T cells in healthy people across ages. Whole-study results and caveats: Older individuals had lower TCR beta diversity per million T cells (the decline was roughly linear). Estimates drawn from one million T cells were deemed to understate diversity. Greater diversity and more naive CD4+ cells were seen in long-lived donors than in aged donors.

Using a J-beta primer mix together with a sample-barcoded 5' primer, a second PCR was run for roughly 7 to 12 cycles. TCRdb re-called the 5' RACE reads through MiXCR, storing one row per CDR3 protein. The top ten clones hold over 2% of a sample with roughly 1,800,000 distinct CDR3 sequences, around half of them seen once. Germline assignment: CDR1 LNHNV and CDR2 YYDKDF (reference sequence). Trimming cost V 2 bases and J 7 bases, with 6 bases left between them. The CDR3 covers 12 residues. This receptor was taken from a woman aged 35 to 49 in good health. The chain recombines TRBV15 with TRBJ2-1; D remains unclear. Sequencing was done on a sample of blood. CDR3 in DNA: TGTGCCACCAGCAGAACAGCTAATGAGCAGTTCTTC. It is translated as CATSRTANEQFF. The full variable domain, rest sourced from reference TRBV15 and TRBJ2-1, is DAMVIQNPRYQVTQFGKPVTLSCSQTLNHNVMYWYQQKSSQAPKLLFHYYDKDFNNEADTPDNFQSRRPNTSFCFLDIRSPGLGDTAMYLCATSRTANEQFFGPGTRLTVL.